A single sample gave rise to the 11 T cell receptor beta chains below, sequenced in a study of cytomegalovirus exposure and HLA in healthy donors. Primers included in the PCR were 60 Vbeta and 13 Jbeta primers. Clones were sequenced by immunoSEQ multiplex PCR, and TCRdb holds only the in-frame ones, with some missing. Counted here are more than 150,000 clones, more than 60% occurring once; the ten biggest clones make up approximately 1.3%. Material for sequencing was PBMCs. Receptor source: a man between 18 and 29 years old in good health and CMV-seronegative.

The chain employs TRBV27 and TRBJ2-1; D might be TRBD2 (6 bases). Trimming removed 5 bases at V and 7 bases at J, with 15 bases between. The CDR3 consists of 14 residues. From germline, CDR1 is MNHEY and CDR2 SMNVEV (reference sequence). For the CDR3, the DNA is TGTGCCAGCAGTCGAGGAGGGGCCAAAAATGAGCAGTTCTTC. It translates to CASSRGGAKNEQFF.

Of note for this clone: Sequence at one end of the junction differs from germline and may be a read error. In the same sample, other DNA sequences code for this CDR3. V and J are TRBV2 and TRBJ2-7, with a weak D call TRBD2 (5 bases). The CDR3 sequence is 12 residues long. Germline V gene sequence: CDR1 SNHLY, CDR2 FYNNEI. CDR3 DNA sequence: TGCGCCAGCAGTGGGAGCTCCTACGAGCAGTACTTC. Amino acid sequence: CASSGSSYEQYF.

The chain joins TRBV27 to TRBJ1-4, with 8 bases that match TRBD1. The V and J ends lost 5 bases and 8 bases, in that order; junction bases with no gene match: 7. The CDR3 sequence is 14 residues long. Germline V gene sequence: CDR1 MNHEY, CDR2 SMNVEV (reference sequence). This CDR3 is CASSPATGVEKLFF. Written as DNA, the CDR3 is TGTGCCAGCAGTCCGGCGACAGGGGTCGAAAAACTGTTTTTT.

The rearrangement joins TRBV7-3 to TRBJ2-1, with 12 bases fitting TRBD1. Germline trimming cut 3 bases from V and 10 bases from J; bases unmatched to any gene: 10. The CDR3 is 16 residues long. In germline, CDR1 is SGHTA, CDR2 FQGTGA. The CDR3 sequence is CASSFQTGTGGDEQFF. CDR3 nucleotide sequence: TGTGCCAGCAGCTTTCAAACCGGGACAGGGGGCGACGAGCAGTTCTTC.

The chain carries TRBV4-2 and TRBJ1-5; 10 nucleotides agree with TRBD1. J gave up 0 bases and V 6 bases, and 8 bases lay outside the gene matches. The CDR3 is 17 amino acids. The germline V gene has CDR1 LGHNA and CDR2 YNFKEQ. The CDR3 spells CASSSGTGAYSNQPQHF. In nucleotides, the CDR3 is TGTGCCAGCAGTTCCGGGACAGGGGCATATAGCAATCAGCCCCAGCATTTT.

This sequence joins TRBV11-3 and TRBJ1-1; D might be TRBD1 (5 bases). Trimming took off 1 base at V and 1 base at J, with 7 bases between the two ends. CDR1 is SGHNT, CDR2 YENEEA, per germline. This CDR3 spans 14 amino acids. DNA for the CDR3: TGTGCCAGCAGCTTAGTGGGGGGGAACACTGAAGCTTTCTTT. It translates to CASSLVGGNTEAFF.

V gene TRBV25-1 combines with J gene TRBJ2-5, with TRBD1 identical over 7 bases. With the DNA end fitting TRBJ2-7 better, the J assignment may be wrong. Germline V gene data show CDR1 as MGHDK and CDR2 as SYGVNS. The CDR3 is 13 amino acids. The CDR3 region has the DNA TGTGCCAGCAGCCCAGGGGGTAGATACGAGCAGTACTTC. Protein product: CASSPGGRYEQYF.

The chain uses TRBV10-3 and TRBJ2-5, with 8 positions matching TRBD1. The end of the DNA is better explained by TRBJ2-7, so the J call may be wrong. Germline CDR1 reads ENHRY; CDR2 reads SYGVKD. The CDR3 runs to 14 residues. The CDR3 nucleotides are TGTGCCATCAGTGATTTCGACAGGGGCTACGAGCAGTACTTC. It yields the protein CAISDFDRGYEQYF.

This clone appeared a single time. The rearrangement joins TRBV6-1 to TRBJ2-2; 7 bases agree with TRBD2. Germline V gene lookup returns CDR1 MNHNS and CDR2 SASEGT. Losses at the gene ends were 8 bases for V and 2 bases for J; bases not matched to a gene: 5. The CDR3 is 14 residues long. CDR3 sequence: CASWGGVNTGELFF. DNA for the CDR3: TGTGCCAGCTGGGGGGGGGTAAACACCGGGGAGCTGTTTTTT.

V and J are TRBV30 and TRBJ2-3; 7 bases are shared with TRBD1. After removal of 6 bases from V and 4 bases from J, the junction contained 10 bases not matched to a gene. This CDR3 has 14 residues. Per germline, CDR1 GTSNPN and CDR2 SVGIG (reference sequence). CDR3 sequence reads: CACYGTDPSDTQYF. In nucleotides, the CDR3 is TGTGCCTGTTATGGGACAGACCCTTCAGATACGCAGTATTTT.

V is TRBV5-4 and J is TRBJ2-5, with TRBD1 as a possible D gene (5 bases). Trimming removed 0 bases at V and 1 base at J, with 10 bases between. The CDR3 has 15 amino acids. Germline V CDR1 and CDR2: SGHNT, YYREEE (reference sequence). The CDR3 protein is CASSLDRGAQETQYF. The CDR3 DNA reads TGTGCCAGCAGCTTGGATAGGGGTGCCCAAGAGACCCAGTACTTC. The full variable domain, with the rest looked up from reference TRBV5-4 and TRBJ2-5, is ETGVTQSPTHLIKTRGQQVTLRCSSQSGHNTVSWYQQALGQGPQFIFQYYREEENGRGNFPPRFSGLQFPNYSSELNVNALELDDSALYLCASSLDRGAQETQYFGPGTRLLVL.